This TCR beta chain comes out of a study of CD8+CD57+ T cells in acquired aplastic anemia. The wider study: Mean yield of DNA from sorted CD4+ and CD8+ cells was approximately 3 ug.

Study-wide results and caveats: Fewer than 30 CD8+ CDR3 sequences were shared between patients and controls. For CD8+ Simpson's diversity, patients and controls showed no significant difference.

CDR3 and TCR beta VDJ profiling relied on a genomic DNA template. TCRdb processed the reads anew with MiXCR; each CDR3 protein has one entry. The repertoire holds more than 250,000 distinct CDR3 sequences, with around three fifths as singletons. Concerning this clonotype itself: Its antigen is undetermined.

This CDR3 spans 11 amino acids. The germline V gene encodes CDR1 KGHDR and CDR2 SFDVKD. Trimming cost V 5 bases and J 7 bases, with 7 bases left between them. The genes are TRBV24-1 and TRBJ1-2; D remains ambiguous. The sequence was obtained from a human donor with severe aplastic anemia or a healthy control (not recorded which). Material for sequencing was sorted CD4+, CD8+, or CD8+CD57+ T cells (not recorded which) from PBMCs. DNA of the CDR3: TGTGCCACCAGTGGCGCGAGTGGCTACACCTTC. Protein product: CATSGASGYTF.